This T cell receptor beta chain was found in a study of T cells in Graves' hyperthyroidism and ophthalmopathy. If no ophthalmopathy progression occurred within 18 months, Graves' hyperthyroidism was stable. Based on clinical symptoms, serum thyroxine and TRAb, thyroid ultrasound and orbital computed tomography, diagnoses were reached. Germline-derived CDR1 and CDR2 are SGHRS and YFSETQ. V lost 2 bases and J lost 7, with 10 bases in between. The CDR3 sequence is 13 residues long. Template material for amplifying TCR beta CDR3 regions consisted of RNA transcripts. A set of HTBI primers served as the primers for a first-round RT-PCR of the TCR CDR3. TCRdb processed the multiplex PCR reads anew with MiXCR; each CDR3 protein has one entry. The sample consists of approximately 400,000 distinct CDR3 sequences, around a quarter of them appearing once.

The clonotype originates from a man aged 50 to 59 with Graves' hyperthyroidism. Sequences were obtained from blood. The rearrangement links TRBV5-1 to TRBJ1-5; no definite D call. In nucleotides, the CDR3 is TGCGCCAGCAGCTTCCAGGTCGGGCAGCCCCAGCATTTT. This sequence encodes CASSFQVGQPQHF.